Listed here are 27 T cell receptor beta chains from one sample, sequenced in a study of T-cell reconstitution after alpha-beta-depleted transplantation in children. Unique molecular identifiers were incorporated during preparation of the TCRbeta library. TCRdb re-analysed the PCR reads in MiXCR, keeping a single row per CDR3 protein. This table holds over 200,000 distinct CDR3 sequences, under 13% found once. The material was PBMCs, obtained before TCRalphabeta/CD19-depleted stem cell transplant. These TCRs come from a child under two years old with acute myeloid leukemia, due to receive a stem cell transplant.

This clonotype was picked up many times. This chain joins TRBV7-9 and TRBJ1-1; D is undetermined. Germline V lookup: CDR1 SEHNR, CDR2 FQNEAQ (reference sequence). This CDR3 is built from 13 residues. Trimming stripped 11 bases from V and 5 bases from J, with 18 bases between. CDR3 nucleotide sequence: TGTGCCGCTGGCGTAGGGAGTAGAACTGAAGCTTTCTTT. Amino acid sequence: CAAGVGSRTEAFF.

At least ten counts were recorded for this clonotype. V usage is TRBV12-3 or TRBV12-4 and J usage is TRBJ2-7, with D possibly TRBD2 on 7 matching bases. The CDR3 spans 15 residues. The V and J ends lost 3 bases and 0 bases respectively, with 12 bases between them. The CDR3: CASSFKGGGSYEQYF. CDR3 coding DNA: TGTGCCAGCAGTTTCAAGGGGGGGGGCTCCTACGAGCAGTACTTC.

This clonotype was counted many times. V and J are TRBV20-1 and TRBJ2-7; possibly TRBD2 for D (5 bases). The ends were cut back, 1 base at V and 1 base at J, with 17 bases in the middle. The CDR3 spans 16 residues. Germline CDR1 reads DFQATT; CDR2 reads SNEGSKA (reference sequence). CDR3 DNA sequence: TGCAGTGCTAGAGGGTGGTCCGGGAAGAGATCCTACGAGCAGTACTTC. Encoded protein: CSARGWSGKRSYEQYF.

This clonotype was seen repeatedly, ten times or more. The chain couples TRBV5-1 to TRBJ2-6, with a weak D call TRBD1 (6 bases). Germline lookup yields CDR1 SGHRS and CDR2 YFSETQ. The CDR3 sequence is 16 residues long. Trimming removed 3 bases at V and 2 bases at J, with 12 bases between. CDR3 bases: TGCGCCAGCAGCTCCCGGCCAGGGGCTGGGGCCAACGTCCTGACTTTC. The encoded protein is CASSSRPGAGANVLTF.

This clonotype was picked up many times. V gene TRBV20-1 combines with J gene TRBJ1-2, with a weak D call TRBD1 (6 bases). This CDR3 has 16 residues. The germline V and J ends were trimmed by 6 bases and 7 bases, with 27 bases remaining between them. The germline CDR1 and CDR2 sequences are DFQATT and SNEGSKA (reference sequence). CDR3 amino acids: CSASPRGGQRFSGYTF. The CDR3, as DNA: TGCAGTGCGAGTCCTCGAGGTGGACAGCGATTCTCTGGCTACACCTTC.

This clonotype occurred many times. J is TRBJ1-1 and V is TRBV30; 9 bases fit TRBD1. The CDR3 is 14 amino acids. Germline lookup yields CDR1 GTSNPN and CDR2 SVGIG (reference sequence). With 1 base clipped from V and 1 base from J, the junction kept 1 base outside the gene matches. The CDR3 DNA follows: TGTGCCTGGAGTGCGGGACAGGGGAACACTGAAGCTTTCTTT. Translating gives CAWSAGQGNTEAFF.

This clonotype was found many times. This rearrangement joins TRBV7-2 to TRBJ1-5, with D hard to call. Per germline, CDR1 SGHTA and CDR2 FQGNSA. This CDR3 region has 16 residues. V was clipped by 3 bases and J by 4 bases, with 16 bases between them. CDR3 protein: CASSFTGVFSNQPQHF. The CDR3 bases are TGTGCCAGCAGCTTCACGGGAGTGTTTTCGAATCAGCCCCAGCATTTT.

The chain carries TRBV24-1 and TRBJ2-2, with TRBD1 matching over 9 bases. CDR1 is KGHDR, CDR2 SFDVKD, per germline. J lost 6 bases, V lost 0 bases, and 1 base had no gene match. The CDR3 spans 15 residues. The CDR3 sequence: CATSDLGTGPGELFF. The CDR3 DNA follows: TGTGCCACCAGTGATTTGGGGACAGGGCCCGGGGAGCTGTTTTTT.

This clonotype was recorded at least ten times. V gene TRBV20-1 combines with J gene TRBJ2-2; TRBD1 matches 7 bases. With V trimmed by 6 bases and J by 5 bases, 12 bases remained unmatched. This CDR3 has 15 amino acids. Germline CDR1 reads DFQATT; CDR2 reads SNEGSKA (reference sequence). The CDR3 region is CSAHTGQNPTGELFF. The DNA of the CDR3 is TGCAGTGCCCACACGGGACAGAATCCTACCGGGGAGCTGTTTTTT.

Ten or more counts support this clonotype. The genes are TRBV20-1 and TRBJ1-6; a possible D gene is TRBD1 (6 bases). Trimming shortened V by 0 bases and J by 0 bases, and 9 bases separated the two germline ends. The CDR3 spans 16 residues. Germline CDR1 is DFQATT and CDR2 is SNEGSKA (reference sequence). The CDR3 coding sequence is TGCAGTGCTAGAGATCCGGACAGCTCCTATAATTCACCCCTCCACTTT. Its translation: CSARDPDSSYNSPLHF.

This clonotype was counted many times. This sequence joins TRBV20-1 and TRBJ2-1; unclear D gene. V was cut by 0 bases and J by 0 bases, with 6 bases left in between. CDR3 size: 14 residues. The germline gives CDR1 DFQATT, CDR2 SNEGSKA (reference sequence). The CDR3 region is CSARDQDSYNEQFF. The CDR3, as DNA: TGCAGTGCTAGAGATCAGGACTCCTACAATGAGCAGTTCTTC.

This clonotype was recorded many times. The chain combines TRBV4-2 with TRBJ2-1, with TRBD2 matching 9 bases. V lost 3 bases to trimming and J lost 0 bases; unmatched junction nucleotides: 3. CDR3 size: 16 residues. Per germline, CDR1 LGHNA and CDR2 YNFKEQ. CDR3 loop: CASSQSGRSSYNEQFF. CDR3 nucleotides: TGTGCCAGCAGCCAGAGCGGGAGGTCCTCCTACAATGAGCAGTTCTTC.

This clonotype occurred many times. Its ends do not fully match the called genes, so a read error is possible. The V call is TRBV7-7, the J call TRBJ2-5; no clear D gene. Looked up from germline, CDR1 is SSHAT and CDR2 is FNYEAQ (reference sequence). This CDR3 region has 13 residues. CDR3 sequence: CASSRTVQETQYF. DNA of the CDR3: TGTGCTAGCAGCAGGACGGTACAAGAGACCCAGTACTTC.

This clonotype was picked up many times. V gene TRBV7-8 combines with J gene TRBJ2-1; 10 bases map to TRBD2. This CDR3 region has 17 residues. CDR1 and CDR2 from the germline V gene are SGHVS and FQNEAQ. V gave up 1 base and J gave up 1 base; unmatched junction bases: 4. The CDR3 protein is CASSLGLAGESYNEQFF. CDR3 sequence (DNA): TGTGCCAGCAGCTTAGGTCTAGCGGGGGAATCCTACAATGAGCAGTTCTTC. The whole variable domain, filled in from reference TRBV7-8 and TRBJ2-1, reads GAGVSQSPRYKVAKRGQDVALRCDPISGHVSLFWYQQALGQGPEFLTYFQNEAQLDKSGLPSDRFFAERPEGSVSTLKIQRTQQEDSAVYLCASSLGLAGESYNEQFFGPGTRLTVL.

This clonotype was seen at least ten times. The J gene is TRBJ2-7, the V gene TRBV20-1, with D perhaps TRBD1 or TRBD2 (6 bases each). Trimming shortened V by 2 bases and J by 3 bases, and 20 bases separated the two germline ends. Germline values: CDR1 DFQATT, CDR2 SNEGSKA (reference sequence). The CDR3 is 16 residues long. CDR3 sequence: CSARSVTGALLYEQYF. CDR3 bases: TGCAGTGCTAGATCAGTTACGGGGGCTCTCCTCTACGAGCAGTACTTC.

This clonotype occurred many times. V and J are TRBV5-1 and TRBJ2-3; TRBD2 matches at 11 bases. Germline-derived CDR1 and CDR2 are SGHRS and YFSETQ. The CDR3 extends over 15 amino acids. Losses at the gene ends were 2 bases for V and 4 bases for J; bases not matched to a gene: 3. The CDR3 coding sequence is TGCGCCAGCAGCTTCCTAGCGGGGGGCCCAGATACGCAGTATTTT. Its protein product is CASSFLAGGPDTQYF.

This clonotype was found many times. CDR3 DNA: TGTGCCAGCAGCTTAGAGCGGGGCAGGACCCAGTACTTC. Amino acid sequence: CASSLERGRTQYF. V usage is TRBV7-3 and J usage is TRBJ2-5, with 7 nucleotides matching TRBD2. The CDR3 consists of 13 residues. V shed 2 bases, J shed 7 bases, and the junction held 4 bases outside the gene matches. Germline assignment: CDR1 SGHTA and CDR2 FQGTGA.

V gene TRBV29-1 combines with J gene TRBJ2-6; no firm D call. The V gene's germline CDR1 is SQVTM and CDR2 ANQGSEA. V lost 5 bases and J lost 3, with 5 bases in between. The CDR3 runs 12 residues. CDR3 sequence reads: CSVTGGANVLTF. CDR3 DNA sequence: TGCAGCGTTACTGGTGGGGCCAACGTCCTGACTTTC.

The V call is TRBV27, the J call TRBJ1-2, with D unclear. The germline gives CDR1 MNHEY, CDR2 SMNVEV (reference sequence). CDR3 length equals 14 residues. V lost 0 bases and J lost 5, with 10 bases in between. The CDR3 sequence: CASSLSRVGYGYTF. The CDR3, as DNA: TGTGCCAGCAGTTTATCGAGGGTTGGGTATGGCTACACCTTC.

Ten or more counts support this clonotype. V gene TRBV3-1 combines with J gene TRBJ2-1; no clear D. Germline assignment: CDR1 LGHDT and CDR2 YNNKEL (reference sequence). The CDR3 totals 15 residues. V lost 4 bases to trimming and J lost 0 bases, with 10 bases between them. CDR3 amino acids: CASSPGWNSYNEQFF. CDR3 in DNA: TGTGCCAGCAGCCCCGGCTGGAACTCCTACAATGAGCAGTTCTTC.

This clonotype occurred many times. The chain links TRBV5-1 to TRBJ2-1; D perhaps matches TRBD2 (7 bases). The CDR3 covers 15 residues. Trimming took 6 bases from V and 7 from J, leaving 20 bases between them. CDR1 and CDR2 (germline): SGHRS, YFSETQ. The CDR3 region is CASTFLGGARNEQFF. The CDR3 coding sequence is TGCGCCAGCACCTTCCTTGGGGGGGCACGGAATGAGCAGTTCTTC.

This clonotype was recorded many times. The rearrangement joins TRBV6-1 to TRBJ1-4; D call uncertain. Per germline, CDR1 MNHNS and CDR2 SASEGT. Trimming took 7 bases from V and 5 from J, leaving 11 bases between them. There are 13 residues in the CDR3. The chain's CDR3 is CASTPASNEKLFF. The CDR3, as DNA: TGTGCCAGCACGCCAGCCTCCAATGAAAAACTGTTTTTT.

The chain has TRBV4-1 and TRBJ2-1, with TRBD2 as a possible D gene (5 bases). CDR3 length equals 15 residues. V shed 1 base and J shed 3 bases, with 10 bases lying between them. Germline V lookup: CDR1 MGHRA, CDR2 YSYEKL. The CDR3 sequence is CASSQVEGYYNEQFF. The CDR3 DNA sequence: TGCGCCAGCAGCCAAGTTGAGGGCTACTACAATGAGCAGTTCTTC.

V is TRBV20-1 and J is TRBJ2-5, with D uncertain. This CDR3 has 12 residues. Germline V gene sequence: CDR1 DFQATT, CDR2 SNEGSKA (reference sequence). Trimming removed 5 bases at V and 4 bases at J, with 11 bases between. The CDR3 spells CSAATDVETQYF. The DNA of the CDR3 is TGCAGTGCTGCGACCGACGTAGAGACCCAGTACTTC.

In its sample, this clonotype was seen many times. The chain joins TRBV5-5 to TRBJ2-7; TRBD2 aligns across 8 bases. The germline V gene encodes CDR1 SGHKS and CDR2 YYEKEE (reference sequence). The junction had 6 bases not matched to a gene; V was cut back by 4 bases and J by 0 bases. The CDR3 has 15 amino acids. The CDR3 region is CASSRLAGDSYEQYF. In DNA form, the CDR3 reads TGTGCCAGCAGCCGCCTAGCGGGCGACTCCTACGAGCAGTACTTC.

This clonotype was seen at least ten times. The rearrangement links TRBV28 to TRBJ2-5, with 9 bases fitting TRBD2. After removal of 3 bases from V and 7 bases from J, the junction contained 12 bases not matched to a gene. Germline CDR1 MDHEN, CDR2 SYDVKM. This CDR3 comprises 16 residues. The CDR3, as DNA: TGTGCCAGCAGTTTTTTGCGGGAGGGCCTGGTGGGGACCCAGTACTTC. It encodes CASSFLREGLVGTQYF.

The table lists this clonotype with many counts. This sequence joins TRBV29-1 and TRBJ1-1, with D tentatively TRBD1 (5 bases). The germline V gene encodes CDR1 SQVTM and CDR2 ANQGSEA. V lost 4 bases and J lost 3, with 12 bases in between. The CDR3 runs 13 residues. CDR3: CSVAQGRDTEAFF. CDR3 nucleotide sequence: TGCAGCGTTGCCCAGGGTCGGGACACTGAAGCTTTCTTT.